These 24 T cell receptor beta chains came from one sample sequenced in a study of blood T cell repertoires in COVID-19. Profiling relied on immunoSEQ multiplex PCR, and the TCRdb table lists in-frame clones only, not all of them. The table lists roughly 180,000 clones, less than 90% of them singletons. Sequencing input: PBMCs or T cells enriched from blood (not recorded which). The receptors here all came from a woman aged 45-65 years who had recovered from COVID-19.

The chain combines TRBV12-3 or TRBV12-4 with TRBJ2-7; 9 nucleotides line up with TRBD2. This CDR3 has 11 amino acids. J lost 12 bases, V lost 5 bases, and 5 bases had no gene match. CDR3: CASSQGLAPYV. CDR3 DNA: TGTGCCAGCAGTCAAGGACTAGCGCCGTACGTC.

Here the CDR3 reads CASSEGLGEQYV. DNA for the CDR3: TGTGCCAGCAGTGAGGGCCTGGGCGAGCAGTACGTC. The chain is built from TRBV2 and TRBJ2-7, with D hard to call. CDR3 size: 12 residues. The V gene's germline CDR1 is SNHLY and CDR2 FYNNEI. V lost 3 bases and J 6 bases, leaving 9 bases between the germline ends.

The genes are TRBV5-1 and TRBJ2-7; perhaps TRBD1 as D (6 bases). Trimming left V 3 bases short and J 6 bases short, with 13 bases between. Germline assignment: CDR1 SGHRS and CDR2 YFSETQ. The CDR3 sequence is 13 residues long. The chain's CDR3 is CASSSDTGLEQYV. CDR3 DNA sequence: TGCGCCAGCAGCTCTGATACAGGGCTCGAGCAGTACGTC.

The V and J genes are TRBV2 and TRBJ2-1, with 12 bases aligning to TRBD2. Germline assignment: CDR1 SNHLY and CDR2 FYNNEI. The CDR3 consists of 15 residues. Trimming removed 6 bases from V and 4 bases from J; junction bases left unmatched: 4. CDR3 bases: TGTGCCAGCAGCACTAGCGGGAGGTCTTACAATGAGCAGTTCTTC. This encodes CASSTSGRSYNEQFF.

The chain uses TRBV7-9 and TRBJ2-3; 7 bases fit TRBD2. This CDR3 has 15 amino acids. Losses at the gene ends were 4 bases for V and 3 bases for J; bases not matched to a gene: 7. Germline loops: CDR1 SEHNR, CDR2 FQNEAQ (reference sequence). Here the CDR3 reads CASSSLAGVTDTQYF. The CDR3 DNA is TGTGCCAGCAGCTCCCTCGCGGGAGTGACAGATACGCAGTATTTT.

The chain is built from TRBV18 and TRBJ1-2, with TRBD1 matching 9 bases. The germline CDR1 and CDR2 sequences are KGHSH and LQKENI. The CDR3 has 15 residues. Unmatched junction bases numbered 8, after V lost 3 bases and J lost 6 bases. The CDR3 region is CASSPGDRAADGYTF. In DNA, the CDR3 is TGTGCCAGCTCACCGGGGGACAGGGCAGCGGATGGCTACACCTTC.

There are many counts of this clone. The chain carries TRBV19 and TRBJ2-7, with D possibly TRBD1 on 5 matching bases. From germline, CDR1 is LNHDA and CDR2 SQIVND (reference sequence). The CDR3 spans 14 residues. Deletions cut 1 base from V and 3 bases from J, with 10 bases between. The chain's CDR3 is CASSIAGRVYEQYV. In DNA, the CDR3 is TGTGCCAGTAGTATAGCAGGCAGGGTCTACGAGCAGTACGTC.

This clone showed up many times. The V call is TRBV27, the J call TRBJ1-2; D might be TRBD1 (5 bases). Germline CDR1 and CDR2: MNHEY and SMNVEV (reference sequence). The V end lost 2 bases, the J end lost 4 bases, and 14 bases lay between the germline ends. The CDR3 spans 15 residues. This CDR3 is CASSLHQGAAYGYTF. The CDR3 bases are TGTGCCAGCAGTTTACACCAGGGTGCCGCCTATGGCTACACCTTC.

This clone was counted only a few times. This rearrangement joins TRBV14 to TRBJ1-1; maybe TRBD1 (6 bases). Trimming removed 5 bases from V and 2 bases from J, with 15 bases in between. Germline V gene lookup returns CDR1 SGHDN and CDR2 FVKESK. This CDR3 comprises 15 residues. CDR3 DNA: TGTGCCAGCAGCACCCTCCAGGGGCCTAACACTGAAGCTTTCTTT. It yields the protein CASSTLQGPNTEAFF.

CDR3 region: CASTDPFGTVQFF. The CDR3 DNA sequence: TGTGCCAGCACCGACCCTTTCGGGACTGTGCAGTTCTTC. The rearrangement uses TRBV9 and TRBJ2-1; D perhaps matches TRBD2 (6 bases). The CDR3 spans 13 residues. Deletions cut 6 bases from V and 12 bases from J, with 19 bases between. The germline V gene has CDR1 SGDLS and CDR2 YYNGEE.

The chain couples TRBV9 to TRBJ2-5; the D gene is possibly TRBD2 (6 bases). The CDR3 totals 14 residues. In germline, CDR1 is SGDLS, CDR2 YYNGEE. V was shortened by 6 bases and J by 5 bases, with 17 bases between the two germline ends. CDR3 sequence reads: CASTRTGGRETQYF. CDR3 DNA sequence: TGTGCCAGCACCCGAACTGGGGGGAGGGAGACCCAGTACTTC.

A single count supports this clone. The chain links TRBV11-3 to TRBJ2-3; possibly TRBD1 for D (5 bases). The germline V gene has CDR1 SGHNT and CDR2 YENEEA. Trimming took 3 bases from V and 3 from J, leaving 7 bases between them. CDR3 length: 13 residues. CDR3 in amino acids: CASSFRGTDTQYF. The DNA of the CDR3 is TGTGCCAGCAGCTTTAGGGGAACAGATACGCAGTATTTT.

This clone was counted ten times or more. The CDR3 region is CASSQGTANSPLHF. In DNA, the CDR3 is TGCGCCAGCAGCCAAGGGACAGCCAATTCACCCCTCCACTTT. The chain links TRBV4-1 to TRBJ1-6; TRBD1 is a possible D gene (6 bases). CDR3 length: 14 residues. V was shortened by 1 base and J by 7 bases, with 8 bases between the two germline ends. Germline-derived CDR1 and CDR2 are MGHRA and YSYEKL.

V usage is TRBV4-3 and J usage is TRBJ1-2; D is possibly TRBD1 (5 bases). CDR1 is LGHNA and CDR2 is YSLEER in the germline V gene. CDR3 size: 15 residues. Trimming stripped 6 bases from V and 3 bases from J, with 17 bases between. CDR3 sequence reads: CASRQNAGADYGYTF. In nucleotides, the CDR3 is TGCGCCAGCAGACAGAACGCTGGGGCAGACTATGGCTACACCTTC.

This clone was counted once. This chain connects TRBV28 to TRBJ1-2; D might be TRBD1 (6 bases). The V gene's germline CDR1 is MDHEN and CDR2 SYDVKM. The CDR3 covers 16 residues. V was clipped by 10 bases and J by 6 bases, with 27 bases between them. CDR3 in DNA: TGTGCCACCCTACTGTCGACAGGAATGTTTCAAGATGGCTACACCTTC. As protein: CATLLSTGMFQDGYTF.

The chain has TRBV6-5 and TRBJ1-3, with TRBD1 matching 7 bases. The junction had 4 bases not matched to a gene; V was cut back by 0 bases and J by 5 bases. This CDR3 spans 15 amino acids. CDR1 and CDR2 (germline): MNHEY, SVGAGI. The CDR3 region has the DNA TGTGCCAGCAGTTACTCGGGACAGCCGCGAAACACCATATATTTT. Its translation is CASSYSGQPRNTIYF.

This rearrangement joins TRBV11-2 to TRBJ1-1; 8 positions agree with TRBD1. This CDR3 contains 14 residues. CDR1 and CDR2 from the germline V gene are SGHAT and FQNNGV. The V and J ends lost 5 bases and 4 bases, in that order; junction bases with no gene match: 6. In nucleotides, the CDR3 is TGTGCCAGCAGCGTACAGGGGGGCGGCACTGAAGCTTTCTTT. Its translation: CASSVQGGGTEAFF.

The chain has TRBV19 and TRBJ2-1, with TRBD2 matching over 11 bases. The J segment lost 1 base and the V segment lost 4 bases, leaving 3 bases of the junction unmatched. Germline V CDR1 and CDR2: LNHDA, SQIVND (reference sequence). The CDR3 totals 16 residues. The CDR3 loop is CASSTLAGGSYNEQFF. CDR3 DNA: TGTGCCAGTAGTACCTTAGCGGGAGGGTCCTACAATGAGCAGTTCTTC. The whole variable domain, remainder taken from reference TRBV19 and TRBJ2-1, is DGGITQSPKYLFRKEGQNVTLSCEQNLNHDAMYWYRQDPGQGLRLIYYSQIVNDFQKGDIAEGYSVSREKKESFPLTVTSAQKNPTAFYLCASSTLAGGSYNEQFFGPGTRLTVL.

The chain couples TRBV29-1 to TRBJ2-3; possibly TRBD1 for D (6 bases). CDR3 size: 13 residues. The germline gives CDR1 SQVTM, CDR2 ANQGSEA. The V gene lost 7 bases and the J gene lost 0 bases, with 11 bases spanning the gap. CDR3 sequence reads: CSGTGTSTDTQYF. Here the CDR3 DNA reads TGCAGCGGTACCGGGACAAGCACAGATACGCAGTATTTT.

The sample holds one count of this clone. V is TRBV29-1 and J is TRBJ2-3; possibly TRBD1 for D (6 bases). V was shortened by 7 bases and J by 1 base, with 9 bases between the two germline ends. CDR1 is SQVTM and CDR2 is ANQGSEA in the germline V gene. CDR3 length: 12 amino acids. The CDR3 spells CSARTGTDTQYF. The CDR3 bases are TGCAGCGCTCGGACAGGCACAGATACGCAGTATTTT.

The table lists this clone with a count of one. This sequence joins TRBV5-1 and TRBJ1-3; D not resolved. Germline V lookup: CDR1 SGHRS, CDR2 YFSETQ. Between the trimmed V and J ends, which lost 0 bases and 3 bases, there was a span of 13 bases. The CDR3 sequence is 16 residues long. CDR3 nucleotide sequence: TGCGCCAGCAGCTTGGCCGGGGAAAGGAATGGAAACACCATATATTTT. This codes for CASSLAGERNGNTIYF. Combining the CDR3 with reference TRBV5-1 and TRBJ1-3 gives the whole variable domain KAGVTQTPRYLIKTRGQQVTLSCSPISGHRSVSWYQQTPGQGLQFLFEYFSETQRNKGNFPGRFSGRQFSNSRSEMNVSTLELGDSALYLCASSLAGERNGNTIYFGEGSWLTVV.

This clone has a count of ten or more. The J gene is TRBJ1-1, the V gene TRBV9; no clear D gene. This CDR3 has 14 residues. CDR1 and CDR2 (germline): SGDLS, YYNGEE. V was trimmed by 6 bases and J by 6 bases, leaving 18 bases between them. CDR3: CASTFQPDWSEAFF. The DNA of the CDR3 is TGTGCCAGCACCTTCCAGCCCGACTGGTCTGAAGCTTTCTTT.

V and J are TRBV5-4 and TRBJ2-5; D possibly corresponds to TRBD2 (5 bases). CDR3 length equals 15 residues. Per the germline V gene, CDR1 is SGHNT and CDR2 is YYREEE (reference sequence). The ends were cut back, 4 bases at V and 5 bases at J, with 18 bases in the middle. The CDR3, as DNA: TGTGCCAGCAGCACCCCGGTCGGGTCGGGGGAGACCCAGTACTTC. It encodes CASSTPVGSGETQYF.

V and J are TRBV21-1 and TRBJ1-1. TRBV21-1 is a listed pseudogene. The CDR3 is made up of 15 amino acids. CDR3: CASSKDIEGNTEAFF. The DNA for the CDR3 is TGTGCCAGCAGCAAAGACATAGAGGGAAACACTGAAGCTTTCTTT.